The 32 T cell receptor beta chains given below trace back to one sample, sequenced in a study of Ad26.COV2.S vaccination and SARS-CoV-2 variants. TCRdb's table, derived via immunoSEQ multiplex PCR, lists solely in-frame clones and lacks some. The repertoire holds hundreds of thousands of clones, approximately 90% seen once, with 9% to 15% in the top ten. The treatment here: over 15 received Ad26.COV2.S at low or high dose, single or two shots; roughly five received placebo; per-sample allocation not given. Repertoires come from day 63 after the first vaccine or placebo injection. This specimen consisted of peripheral blood, obtained in a trial of Ad26.COV2.S vaccine versus placebo. The receptors were sampled from a person between 18 and 65 years old who received the Ad26.COV2.S COVID-19 vaccine or a placebo.

This sequence joins TRBV6-2 or TRBV6-3 and TRBJ1-2; no definite D call. There are 15 residues in the CDR3. V lost 4 bases to trimming and J lost 0 bases, with 12 bases between them. CDR1 is MNHEY and CDR2 is SVGEGT in the germline V gene. CDR3 DNA: TGTGCCAGCAGTTCCTCGACGGGAGCTAACTATGGCTACACCTTC. It encodes CASSSSTGANYGYTF.

To note about this clone: This CDR3 is also generated by other DNA sequences in the sample. The chain employs TRBV5-1 and TRBJ1-1; D is unresolved. The germline CDR1 and CDR2 sequences are SGHRS and YFSETQ. V lost 0 bases and J 1 base, leaving 4 bases between the germline ends. CDR3 length: 13 residues. This CDR3 is CASSLEGNTEAFF. The CDR3 nucleotides are TGCGCCAGCAGCTTGGAAGGGAACACTGAAGCTTTCTTT.

The rearrangement joins TRBV24-1 to TRBJ2-7; perhaps D is TRBD1 or TRBD2 (5 bases each). The CDR3 is 15 residues long. Germline CDR1 is KGHDR and CDR2 is SFDVKD. Trimming pared 4 bases from V and 2 bases from J, leaving 14 bases between. The CDR3 loop is CATSDQTGRAYEQYF. CDR3 nucleotides: TGTGCCACCAGTGACCAAACGGGACGGGCCTACGAGCAGTACTTC.

This rearrangement joins TRBV15 to TRBJ2-2; D gene ambiguous. The CDR3 has 14 residues. Germline V gives CDR1 LNHNV, CDR2 YYDKDF (reference sequence). Trimming pared 3 bases from V and 4 bases from J, leaving 9 bases between. The CDR3 sequence: CATSRETATGELFF. In DNA form, the CDR3 reads TGTGCCACCAGCAGGGAGACCGCCACCGGGGAGCTGTTTTTT.

The chain links TRBV4-3 to TRBJ1-6; D gene uncertain. Between the trimmed V and J ends, which lost 4 bases and 3 bases, there was a span of 1 base. Germline CDR1 LGHNA, CDR2 YSLEER. The CDR3 has 12 residues. CDR3 nucleotide sequence: TGCGCCAGCAGCCTCTATAATTCACCCCTCCACTTT. Protein sequence: CASSLYNSPLHF.

On this clone: The junction and the germline gene differ at one end; a read error may be behind it. Other DNA sequences of this sample code for an identical CDR3. The chain employs TRBV5-1 and TRBJ2-1; D possibly corresponds to TRBD2 (6 bases). CDR3 length: 14 amino acids. Germline V gene data show CDR1 as SGHRS and CDR2 as YFSETQ. The CDR3 DNA reads as TGCGCCAGTAGCTTGGGGATTGACGGGACTGAACAGTTCTTC. Translating gives CASSLGIDGTEQFF.

This chain connects TRBV28 to TRBJ2-7; D uncertain. V lost 7 bases and J 3 bases, leaving 10 bases between the germline ends. Looked up from germline, CDR1 is MDHEN and CDR2 is SYDVKM. CDR3 length: 12 residues. CDR3 region: CASMAGFYEQYF. The CDR3 coding sequence is TGTGCCAGCATGGCAGGATTCTACGAGCAGTACTTC. The full variable domain, in which reference TRBV28 and TRBJ2-7 provide the parts outside the CDR3, is DVKVTQSSRYLVKRTGEKVFLECVQDMDHENMFWYRQDPGLGLRLIYFSYDVKMKEKGDIPEGYSVSREKKERFSLILESASTNQTSMYLCASMAGFYEQYFGPGTRLTVT.

V is TRBV7-2 and J is TRBJ2-7; no definite D call. The CDR3 totals 14 residues. Germline CDR1 SGHTA, CDR2 FQGNSA. The V and J ends lost 3 bases and 2 bases respectively, with 11 bases between them. The CDR3 protein is CASSFWVATYEQYF. The DNA of the CDR3 is TGTGCCAGCAGCTTCTGGGTGGCCACCTACGAGCAGTACTTC. Full variable domain (remainder filled in from reference TRBV7-2 and TRBJ2-7): GAGVSQSPSNKVTEKGKDVELRCDPISGHTALYWYRQSLGQGLEFLIYFQGNSAPDKSGLPSDRFSAERTGGSVSTLTIQRTQQEDSAVYLCASSFWVATYEQYFGPGTRLTVT.

The chain joins TRBV28 to TRBJ1-3; tentatively, D is TRBD1 (5 bases). V was cut by 5 bases and J by 0 bases, with 17 bases left in between. CDR1 MDHEN and CDR2 SYDVKM come from the germline V gene. The CDR3 runs to 17 residues. The CDR3 coding sequence is TGTGCCAGCAGTGGTATAACATTAGGGGCCTCTGGAAACACCATATATTTT. It yields the protein CASSGITLGASGNTIYF.

V usage is TRBV18 and J usage is TRBJ1-1; a weak D match, TRBD1 (5 bases). The ends were cut back, 6 bases at V and 5 bases at J, with 13 bases in the middle. Germline lookup yields CDR1 KGHSH and CDR2 LQKENI. The CDR3 runs 13 residues. As DNA, the CDR3 is TGTGCCAGCTCCCCCTGGGGGGAAACTGAAGCTTTCTTT. Translation gives CASSPWGETEAFF.

The chain couples TRBV7-3 to TRBJ2-6; D may be TRBD2 (5 bases). This CDR3 is built from 18 residues. Germline V gene lookup returns CDR1 SGHTA and CDR2 FQGTGA. V was pared by 5 bases and J by 2 bases, with 19 bases between. CDR3 nucleotides: TGTGCCAGCAGCCCCCCCCCGGGATCTGGCGCTGGGGCCAACGTCCTGACTTTC. Translating it yields CASSPPPGSGAGANVLTF.

The chain links TRBV3-1 (or the pseudogene TRBV3-2) to TRBJ1-2; D is uncertain. V was pared by 0 bases and J by 4 bases, with 3 bases between. The CDR3 runs 12 residues. The V gene's germline CDR1 is LGHDT and CDR2 YNNKEL (reference sequence). The CDR3 region is CASSQDSYGYTF. CDR3 nucleotide sequence: TGTGCCAGCAGCCAAGACAGCTATGGCTACACCTTC.

The chain uses TRBV6-1 and TRBJ2-1; D is uncertain. Trimming removed 1 base from V and 10 bases from J, with 8 bases in between. CDR1 is MNHNS and CDR2 is SASEGT in the germline V gene. This CDR3 contains 12 residues. The CDR3 bases are TGTGCCAGCAGTGAAGATCTTTGGGAGCAGTTCTTC. Translated, it gives CASSEDLWEQFF.

V is TRBV6-5 and J is TRBJ1-4; the D gene is possibly TRBD1 (6 bases). The CDR3 sequence is 15 residues long. CDR1 MNHEY and CDR2 SVGAGI come from the germline V gene. Trimming stripped 0 bases from V and 6 bases from J, with 11 bases between. The CDR3 sequence: CASSYSGGRHEKLFF. The CDR3, as DNA: TGTGCCAGCAGTTACTCGGGGGGGCGTCATGAAAAACTGTTTTTT.

The chain joins TRBV6-5 to TRBJ1-1; no clear D. Germline CDR1 is MNHEY and CDR2 is SVGAGI. CDR3 length equals 14 residues. V shed 4 bases and J shed 1 base, with 10 bases lying between them. The CDR3 loop is CASSFQAANTEAFF. CDR3 nucleotide sequence: TGTGCCAGCAGTTTTCAGGCTGCGAACACTGAAGCTTTCTTT.

This chain links TRBV5-4 with TRBJ2-1; TRBD2 aligns across 11 bases. This CDR3 comprises 15 residues. Germline CDR1 reads SGHNT; CDR2 reads YYREEE (reference sequence). V trimming: 3 bases; J trimming: 9 bases; junction bases outside the gene matches: 8. CDR3 in DNA: TGTGCCAGCAGCTCGACTAGCGGGAATCAAGCTGAGCAGTTCTTC. Its protein is CASSSTSGNQAEQFF.

Note on this clone: At the DNA level, this CDR3 is encoded by other sequences in the same sample as well. The chain joins TRBV30 to TRBJ2-1; D possibly corresponds to TRBD2 (5 bases). This CDR3 has 13 amino acids. Between the trimmed V and J ends, which lost 3 bases and 0 bases, there was a span of 6 bases. Looked up from germline, CDR1 is GTSNPN and CDR2 is SVGIG (reference sequence). CDR3 protein: CAWRGSSYNEQFF. Here the CDR3 DNA reads TGTGCCTGGAGGGGGAGCTCCTACAATGAGCAGTTCTTC.

The J gene is TRBJ1-2, the V gene TRBV24-1; D unresolved. CDR1 is KGHDR and CDR2 is SFDVKD in the germline V gene. Trimming removed 5 bases at V and 8 bases at J, with 14 bases between. CDR3 length: 13 amino acids. The CDR3 spells CATSGSGVGGYTF. In DNA, the CDR3 is TGTGCCACCAGTGGTTCCGGGGTTGGCGGCTACACCTTC.

CDR3 sequence: CASSVAGGRVTDTQYF. The CDR3 region has the DNA TGTGCCAGCAGCGTAGCAGGCGGGAGGGTGACAGATACGCAGTATTTT. V and J are TRBV9 and TRBJ2-3; TRBD2 matches at 9 bases. This CDR3 is 16 amino acids long. Trimming removed 0 bases from V and 3 bases from J; junction bases left unmatched: 5. CDR1 is SGDLS and CDR2 is YYNGEE in the germline V gene.

The chain recombines TRBV11-2 with TRBJ2-1, with 14 bases identical to TRBD2. CDR3 length equals 19 residues. CDR1 SGHAT and CDR2 FQNNGV come from the germline V gene. V was pared by 5 bases and J by 0 bases, with 9 bases of the junction left unmatched. The CDR3 sequence is CASSPRLAGGLGSYNEQFF. The CDR3, as DNA: TGTGCCAGCAGCCCCCGACTAGCGGGAGGGCTTGGCTCCTACAATGAGCAGTTCTTC.

This clone was counted a few times. The V call is TRBV7-9, the J call TRBJ2-1; D not certain. Per the germline V gene, CDR1 is SEHNR and CDR2 is FQNEAQ (reference sequence). V lost 5 bases, J lost 8 bases, and 10 bases lay in between. This CDR3 is built from 12 residues. The CDR3 spells CASSLVPDEQFF. Here the CDR3 DNA reads TGTGCCAGCAGCCTAGTCCCCGATGAGCAGTTCTTC.

The chain joins TRBV19 to TRBJ2-1, with TRBD2 matching over 7 bases. The CDR3 totals 15 residues. Unmatched junction bases numbered 6, after V lost 7 bases and J lost 0 bases. CDR1 is LNHDA and CDR2 is SQIVND in the germline V gene (reference sequence). The CDR3 protein is CASNNGGSSYNEQFF. In DNA, the CDR3 is TGTGCCAGTAACAATGGCGGGAGCTCCTACAATGAGCAGTTCTTC.

The J gene is TRBJ1-3, the V gene TRBV18, with 11 bases identical to TRBD1. V was clipped by 3 bases and J by 4 bases; unmatched bases: 8. Per germline, CDR1 KGHSH and CDR2 LQKENI. The CDR3 covers 17 residues. The CDR3 region is CASSPLGQGAVGNTIYF. In nucleotides, the CDR3 is TGTGCCAGCTCACCCCTTGGACAGGGGGCTGTCGGAAACACCATATATTTT.

The chain couples TRBV7-3 to TRBJ2-1; a weak D match, TRBD2 (6 bases). The V end was cut by 4 bases, the J end by 8 bases, with 12 bases between. Germline lookup yields CDR1 SGHTA and CDR2 FQGTGA. This CDR3 has 13 amino acids. CDR3 nucleotides: TGTGCCAGCAGCTCCTCCGCGGGGTATGAGCAGTTCTTC. Translated, it gives CASSSSAGYEQFF.

This clone has just one count. The chain employs TRBV28 and TRBJ2-7; perhaps TRBD2 as D (5 bases). The CDR3 spans 14 residues. The germline gives CDR1 MDHEN, CDR2 SYDVKM. The ends were cut back, 2 bases at V and 3 bases at J, with 11 bases in the middle. CDR3 amino acids: CASSLEGLGYEQYF. The CDR3 DNA reads as TGTGCCAGCAGTTTAGAGGGCTTAGGCTACGAGCAGTACTTC.

Concerning this clone itself: The identical CDR3 is also encoded by other nucleotide sequences in the sample. The chain combines TRBV18 with TRBJ2-1; the D gene is possibly TRBD1 (5 bases). Germline loops: CDR1 KGHSH, CDR2 LQKENI. The ends were cut back, 1 base at V and 9 bases at J, with 10 bases in the middle. This CDR3 comprises 13 residues. In DNA, the CDR3 is TGTGCCAGCTCACCACGCAGGGAAGGTGAGCAGTTCTTC. Translating it yields CASSPRREGEQFF.

The chain is built from TRBV28 and TRBJ2-7; no clear D gene. The CDR3 runs to 13 residues. Trimming cost V 1 base and J 3 bases, with 7 bases left between them. CDR1 is MDHEN and CDR2 is SYDVKM in the germline V gene. Here the CDR3 DNA reads TGTGCCAGCAGTTTATCGCAAAGCTACGAGCAGTACTTC. This sequence encodes CASSLSQSYEQYF. The complete variable domain, with remaining parts taken from reference TRBV28 and TRBJ2-7, reads DVKVTQSSRYLVKRTGEKVFLECVQDMDHENMFWYRQDPGLGLRLIYFSYDVKMKEKGDIPEGYSVSREKKERFSLILESASTNQTSMYLCASSLSQSYEQYFGPGTRLTVT.

The V gene is TRBV4-1, the J gene TRBJ2-1; 9 nucleotides agree with TRBD2. This CDR3 has 16 residues. The germline V gene encodes CDR1 MGHRA and CDR2 YSYEKL. Germline trimming cut 1 base from V and 0 bases from J; bases unmatched to any gene: 1. The CDR3 DNA sequence: TGCGCCAGCAGCCAAGCTAGCGGGGTCTCCTACAATGAGCAGTTCTTC. Translated, it gives CASSQASGVSYNEQFF.

The gene calls are TRBV2 and TRBJ1-2; D perhaps matches TRBD1 (5 bases). Germline values: CDR1 SNHLY, CDR2 FYNNEI. With 3 bases removed from V and 8 bases from J, the gap between germline ends came to 16 bases. There are 14 residues in the CDR3. For the CDR3, the DNA is TGTGCCAGCAGTGATGTCCAGGGTATCATCGGCTACACCTTC. Protein product: CASSDVQGIIGYTF. Looking up the rest from reference TRBV2 and TRBJ1-2 gives the full variable domain: EPEVTQTPSHQVTQMGQEVILRCVPISNHLYFYWYRQILGQKVEFLVSFYNNEISEKSEIFDDQFSVERPDGSNFTLKIRSTKLEDSAMYFCASSDVQGIIGYTFGSGTRLTVV.

The chain carries TRBV6-4 and TRBJ1-1, with D hard to call. The CDR3 length is 14 residues. From germline, CDR1 is MRHNA and CDR2 SNTAGT. Between the trimmed V and J ends, which lost 6 bases and 1 base, there was a span of 12 bases. The CDR3 nucleotides read TGTGCCAGCAGCGCCACGGGATGGAACACTGAAGCTTTCTTT. Translating gives CASSATGWNTEAFF.

The chain couples TRBV6-2 or TRBV6-3 to TRBJ2-1; TRBD1 matches 7 bases. The germline CDR1 and CDR2 sequences are MNHEY and SVGEGT. The CDR3 length is 15 residues. After removal of 0 bases from V and 9 bases from J, the junction contained 8 bases not matched to a gene. CDR3 in amino acids: CASSYSWQGEGEQFF. CDR3 nucleotide sequence: TGTGCCAGCAGTTACTCTTGGCAGGGGGAAGGTGAGCAGTTCTTC.

The chain has TRBV7-6 and TRBJ2-1; 8 bases fit TRBD2. In germline, CDR1 is SGHVS, CDR2 FNYEAQ. The J segment lost 4 bases and the V segment lost 2 bases, leaving 4 bases of the junction unmatched. The CDR3 spans 15 residues. The DNA of the CDR3 is TGTGCCAGCAGCTTAATGACTAGCGATTACAATGAGCAGTTCTTC. It encodes CASSLMTSDYNEQFF.